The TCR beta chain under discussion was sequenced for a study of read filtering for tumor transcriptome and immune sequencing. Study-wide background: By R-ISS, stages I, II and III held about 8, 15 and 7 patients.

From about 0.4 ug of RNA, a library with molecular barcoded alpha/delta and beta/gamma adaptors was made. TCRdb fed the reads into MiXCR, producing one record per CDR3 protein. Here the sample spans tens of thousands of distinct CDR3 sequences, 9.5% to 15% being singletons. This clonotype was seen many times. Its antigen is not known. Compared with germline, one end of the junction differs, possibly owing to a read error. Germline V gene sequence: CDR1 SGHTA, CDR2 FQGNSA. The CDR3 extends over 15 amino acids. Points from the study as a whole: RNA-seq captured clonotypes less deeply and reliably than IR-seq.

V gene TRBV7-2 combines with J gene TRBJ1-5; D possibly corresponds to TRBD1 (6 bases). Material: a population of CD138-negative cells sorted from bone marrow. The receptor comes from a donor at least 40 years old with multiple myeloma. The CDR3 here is CASSLLGQIDQPQRF. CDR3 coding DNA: TGTGCCAGCAGCTTACTCGGACAGATAGATCAGCCCCAGCGTTTT.